A selection of T cell receptor beta chains follows, all from one sample in a study of cytomegalovirus exposure and HLA in healthy donors. TCRdb's copy holds only in-frame clones and misses some; the assay was immunoSEQ multiplex PCR. Among 110,000 to 150,000 clones listed, roughly 80% were seen once. Sequenced material: PBMCs. These TCRs come from a woman aged 40-49 years in good health and CMV-seropositive. Both conserved end residues are part of each CDR3. The order of the fields is D gene, V gene, clone size, J gene, CDR3 protein, CDR3 DNA. The D gene is left open where the match is weak. Not all rows give a size; the values are once, few, many and, for expanded clones, a class.

TRBD2	TRBV19	NA	TRBJ2-3	CASSSRGLTSPNTDTQYF	TGTGCCAGTAGTTCCCGGGGGTTGACTAGCCCTAACACAGATACGCAGTATTTT
TRBD2	TRBV28	few	TRBJ2-7	CASSLVQRDSYEQYF	TGTGCCAGCAGTTTAGTCCAGCGGGACTCCTACGAGCAGTACTTC
TRBD2	TRBV19	NA	TRBJ2-1	CASSILEREGEQFF	TGTGCCAGTAGTATTCTCGAGCGGGAGGGTGAGCAGTTCTTC
TRBD1	TRBV18	NA	TRBJ2-3	CASSQQGAADTQYF	TGTGCCAGCTCTCAACAGGGGGCTGCTGATACGCAGTATTTT
NA	TRBV6-4	NA	TRBJ2-3	CASSDGTAGPDTQYF	TGTGCCAGCAGTGACGGGACTGCGGGTCCGGATACGCAGTATTTT
TRBD1	TRBV5-1	NA	TRBJ2-7	CASSLGDRVGYEQYF	TGCGCCAGCAGCTTGGGGGACAGGGTTGGCTACGAGCAGTACTTC
TRBD1	TRBV7-9	NA	TRBJ1-6	CASSLDRGEISPLHF	TGTGCCAGCAGTCTGGACAGGGGAGAAATTTCACCCCTCCACTTT
NA	TRBV7-9	NA	TRBJ1-3	CASSPRGGGGNTIYF	TGTGCCAGCAGCCCTCGAGGGGGGGGTGGAAACACCATATATTTT
TRBD2	TRBV7-3	few	TRBJ2-5	CASSLTVGGGRETQYF	TGTGCCAGCAGCTTAACGGTTGGGGGAGGGAGGGAGACCCAGTACTTC
NA	TRBV10-3	few	TRBJ1-4	CAISEGGLEKLFF	TGTGCCATCAGTGAGGGGGGCTTGGAAAAACTGTTTTTT
TRBD1	TRBV9	NA	TRBJ1-1	CASSATGVGTEAFF	TGTGCCAGCAGCGCTACAGGGGTAGGCACTGAAGCTTTCTTT
TRBD1	TRBV18	NA	TRBJ2-7	CASSPLDRGYEQYF	TGTGCCAGCTCACCTCTGGACAGGGGATACGAGCAGTACTTC
TRBD1	TRBV7-9	NA	TRBJ1-2	CASSPIQKDRASGYTF	TGTGCCAGCAGCCCGATCCAAAAAGACAGGGCCTCGGGCTACACCTTC
NA	TRBV7-2	once	TRBJ2-1	CASSLAPGYNEQFF	TGTGCCAGCAGCTTAGCTCCGGGTTACAATGAGCAGTTCTTC
TRBD2	TRBV27	NA	TRBJ2-7	CATGRGGYEQYF	TGTGCCACCGGGAGGGGGGGCTACGAGCAGTACTTC
TRBD2	TRBV2	NA	TRBJ2-7	CASSASGGADEQYF	TGTGCCAGCAGTGCTAGCGGGGGGGCGGACGAGCAGTACTTC
NA	TRBV20-1	once	TRBJ2-1	CSAWRNEQFF	TGCAGTGCCTGGAGAAATGAGCAGTTCTTC
NA	TRBV29-1	NA	TRBJ2-1	CSVLSGASYNEQFF	TGCAGCGTTCTATCAGGGGCCTCCTACAATGAGCAGTTCTTC
NA	TRBV20-1	NA	TRBJ1-6	CSAGQPTLLHF	TGCAGTGCGGGGCAGCCGACTCTCCTCCACTTT
NA	TRBV7-9	NA	TRBJ2-7	CAGRGSSYEQYF	TGTGCCGGAAGGGGGAGCTCCTACGAGCAGTACTTC
TRBD2	TRBV9	NA	TRBJ2-1	CASNLAGGGYNEQFF	TGTGCCAGCAACTTAGCGGGAGGGGGGTACAATGAGCAGTTCTTC
NA	TRBV28	NA	TRBJ2-2	CASKALAVVAAGELFF	TGTGCCAGCAAGGCTCTCGCGGTAGTAGCAGCCGGGGAGCTGTTTTTT
NA	TRBV9	NA	TRBJ1-1	CASSVDSGRNTEAFF	TGTGCCAGCAGCGTAGATTCAGGGCGGAACACTGAAGCTTTCTTT
TRBD2	TRBV2	NA	TRBJ2-5	CASSGVGYAGGEQYF	TGTGCCAGCAGTGGGGTGGGCTACGCGGGAGGGGAGCAGTACTTC
TRBD1	TRBV5-5	NA	TRBJ1-3	CASSPGQGSGNTIYF	TGTGCCAGCAGCCCGGGACAGGGATCTGGAAACACCATATATTTT
TRBD2	TRBV6-4	NA	TRBJ2-1	CASSDSAGDYNEQFF	TGTGCCAGCAGTGATTCAGCGGGGGACTACAATGAGCAGTTCTTC
NA	TRBV29-1	NA	TRBJ1-4	CSAYGAGRNEKLFF	TGCAGCGCTTATGGGGCGGGACGGAATGAAAAACTGTTTTTT
TRBD1	TRBV7-2	NA	TRBJ1-5	CASSPQTGFNQPQHF	TGTGCCAGCAGCCCGCAGACAGGGTTCAATCAGCCCCAGCATTTT
NA	TRBV7-9	NA	TRBJ2-2	CASTPSGGGTGELFF	TGTGCCAGCACCCCCTCAGGGGGAGGCACCGGGGAGCTGTTTTTT
NA	TRBV7-9	NA	TRBJ1-4	CASSLAGRGAHEKLFF	TGTGCCAGCAGCTTAGCGGGGCGGGGGGCTCATGAAAAACTGTTTTTT
NA	TRBV6-6	NA	TRBJ1-1	CASSVRTVNTEAFF	TGTGCCAGCAGTGTCCGGACAGTGAACACTGAAGCTTTCTTT
TRBD2	TRBV18	NA	TRBJ2-1	CASSPNTGGSYNEQFF	TGTGCCAGCTCACCAAACACCGGGGGGTCCTACAATGAGCAGTTCTTC
NA	TRBV1	NA	TRBJ2-1	CTSSQDTPLAGWTNEQFF	TGCACCAGCAGCCAAGATACTCCGCTAGCGGGGTGGACGAATGAGCAGTTCTTC
TRBD1	TRBV10-2	NA	TRBJ1-5	CASSQNRGFNQPQHF	TGCGCCAGCAGTCAGAACAGGGGTTTCAATCAGCCCCAGCATTTT
NA	TRBV2	NA	TRBJ2-3	CASSRDSPSSTDTQYF	TGTGCCAGCAGTCGTGACTCTCCTAGTAGCACAGATACGCAGTATTTT
TRBD1	TRBV5-1	NA	TRBJ2-7	CASSSDRLKGEQYF	TGCGCCAGCAGCTCGGACAGGTTGAAGGGAGAGCAGTACTTC
NA	TRBV19	NA	TRBJ1-5	CASSISDQPQHF	TGTGCCAGTAGTATAAGCGATCAGCCCCAGCATTTT
NA	TRBV9	NA	TRBJ1-1	CASSVEDKVFENTEAFF	TGTGCCAGCAGCGTAGAGGACAAGGTTTTCGAGAACACTGAAGCTTTCTTT
NA	TRBV2	NA	TRBJ1-6	CASRTDTSLSPLHF	TGTGCCAGCAGGACGGACACCAGCCTCTCACCCCTCCACTTT
NA	TRBV5-1	NA	TRBJ1-1	CASSLDRPINTEAFF	TGCGCCAGCAGCCTCGACAGGCCAATTAACACTGAAGCTTTCTTT
NA	TRBV6-1	NA	TRBJ2-7	CASSEDIYEQYF	TGTGCCAGCAGTGAAGACATCTACGAGCAGTACTTC
TRBD2	TRBV7-7	NA	TRBJ2-5	CASSEGLGLAGGETQYF	TGTGCTAGCAGCGAAGGATTGGGACTAGCGGGCGGGGAGACCCAGTACTTC
TRBD1	TRBV6-1	few	TRBJ1-4	CASSGRRDRGRMGEKLFF	TGTGCCAGCAGTGGTCGGAGGGACAGGGGGCGCATGGGAGAAAAACTGTTTTTT
NA	TRBV29-1	NA	TRBJ2-3	CSVRVRSTDTQYF	TGCAGCGTTCGCGTTCGATCCACAGATACGCAGTATTTT